This TCR beta chain was captured by sequencing in a study of blood T cells in healthy people across ages. Trimming took off 0 bases at V and 0 bases at J, with 8 bases between the two ends. This CDR3 region has 15 residues. The germline CDR1 and CDR2 sequences are LGHNA and YNFKEQ. The study, taken as a whole, reports: Naive CD4+ cell counts and diversity both ran higher in long-lived than in aged donors. Roughly linear declines in TCR beta diversity per million T cells occurred with age.

This clonotype was detected only a few times. The antigen is not known. Then a second PCR, running about 6 to 11 cycles, was carried out with a sample-barcoded 5' primer and a J-beta primer mix. TCRdb re-analysed the 5' RACE reads in MiXCR, keeping a single row per CDR3 protein. Here the sample spans fewer than 800,000 distinct CDR3 sequences, about 21% being singletons. The sequenced sample was blood. The rearrangement joins TRBV4-2 to TRBJ1-2; D ambiguous. The sequence was obtained from a man in his sixties or seventies in good health. The CDR3 DNA reads TGTGCCAGCAGCCAAGAAACAGATGCTAACTATGGCTACACCTTC. This translates into CASSQETDANYGYTF.